The source of this T cell receptor (beta chain) is a study of OX40 agonist ivuxolimab in advanced cancers. Background on the whole study: Ivuxolimab, which targeted the costimulatory receptor OX40 (CD134), was an agonistic, fully human IgG2 monoclonal antibody. Partial responses occurred in three dose-escalation patients, of whom one had hepatocellular carcinoma and two had cutaneous melanoma. The dose-escalation cohort was about 87% male with a mean age of around 64 years, ranging from about 23 to 85. The paper describes the monotherapy dose-escalation part (N of about 47 patients) of the phase I trial of ivuxolimab. Intravenous ivuxolimab was administered to patients every 2 weeks at six dose levels: 0.01, 0.1, 0.3, 1.5, 3 and 10 mg/kg. Patients were allowed to have had prior anti-PD-1, anti-PD-L1 or anti-CTLA-4 therapy, and around 41% of the dose-escalation patients had previously received checkpoint inhibitors. The point of sequencing TCRbeta in the periphery was to test whether ivuxolimab changed TCR sequence diversity and drove clonal T-cell expansion. Of the approximately 54 dose-escalation patients, hepatocellular carcinoma was present in around 20, melanoma in some 15, renal cell carcinoma in 9 and head and neck cancer in 9.

Reading from cysteine to phenylalanine, the CDR3 counts 16 amino acids. The kept DNA is CDR3 alone, 48 bases in frame from the first base. CDR1 and CDR2 (MDHEN, SYDVKM) derive from the germline V gene. The V end loses 4 bases and the J end loses 11 bases, and a stretch of 24 bases separates them. This clone has a handful of counts. Its antigen is not yet known. Per-nucleotide qualities are absent, and no much larger clonotype sits a single base away. The trial excluded patients who had a history of autoimmune disease or who were on systemic immunosuppression. Peripheral blood for TCR sequencing was collected from all dose cohorts at baseline, on cycle 4 day 1, and on cycle 7 day 1. The samples were taken from a phase I, first-in-human, multicenter, open-label dose-escalation trial of ivuxolimab. The trial enrolled adults with locally advanced or metastatic head and neck squamous cell, hepatocellular, melanoma or renal cell carcinoma. Before TCR sequencing, CD4+ T cells and CD8+ T cells from peripheral blood were sorted into separate populations.

Genomic DNA was extracted from sorted cells for sequencing of the TCRbeta CDR3 region. The immunoSEQ Assay was used for sequencing of TCRbeta CDR3 regions. TCRdb obtained this table from immuneACCESS and retained in-frame rearrangements with V and J assigned. These tables miss some clones; where compared with another copy, unresolved V genes account for less than half of the shortfall, and the remainder is unexplained. For this sample the table gives about 53,000 clones, of which more than 75% were detected only once. The top ten clonotypes cover 2% to 3% of the sample. Study-wide findings and limitations: After ivuxolimab, expanded clones were on average more numerous among CD8+ T cells than among CD4+ T cells. The antigen specificity of the peripheral T cells that underwent clonal expansion was not determined. At doses of 0.1 to 3.0 mg/kg, clonal expansion of both CD4+ and CD8+ blood T cells was observed from baseline to week 6. In the 0.1-3.0 mg/kg groups, partial responders had among the lowest normalized peripheral clonal expansion, particularly in CD8+ T cells. Low levels of normalized T-cell clonal expansion were also seen in some patients who did not respond.

The rearrangement joined TRBV28 to TRBJ1-5, with the D gene too uncertain to name. The receptor was derived from an adult with an advanced solid tumor such as melanoma, head and neck, liver or kidney cancer. The source was CD4+ or CD8+ T cells sorted from blood, collected in a trial of the OX40 agonist ivuxolimab. The DNA sequence follows: TGTGCCAGCAGTTCCGCCGAGCTCGGTCGAAGGATATCCCAGCATTTT. Translation gives CASSSAELGRRISQHF.